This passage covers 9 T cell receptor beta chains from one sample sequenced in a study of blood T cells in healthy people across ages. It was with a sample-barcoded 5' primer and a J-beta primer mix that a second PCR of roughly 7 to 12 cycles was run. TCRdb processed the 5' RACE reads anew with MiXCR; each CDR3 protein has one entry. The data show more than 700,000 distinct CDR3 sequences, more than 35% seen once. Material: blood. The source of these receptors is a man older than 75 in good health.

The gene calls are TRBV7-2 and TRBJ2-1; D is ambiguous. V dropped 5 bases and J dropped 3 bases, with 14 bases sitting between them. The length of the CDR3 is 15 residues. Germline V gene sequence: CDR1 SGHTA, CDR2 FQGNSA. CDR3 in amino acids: CASSPLGLGYNEQFF. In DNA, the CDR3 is TGTGCCAGCAGCCCCTTAGGCCTAGGCTACAATGAGCAGTTCTTC.

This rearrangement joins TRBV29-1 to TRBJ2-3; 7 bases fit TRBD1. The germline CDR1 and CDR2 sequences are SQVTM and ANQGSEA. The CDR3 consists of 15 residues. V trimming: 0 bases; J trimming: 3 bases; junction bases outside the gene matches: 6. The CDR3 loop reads CSVEDARGRTDTQYF. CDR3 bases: TGCAGCGTTGAAGATGCTAGGGGGCGGACAGATACGCAGTATTTT.

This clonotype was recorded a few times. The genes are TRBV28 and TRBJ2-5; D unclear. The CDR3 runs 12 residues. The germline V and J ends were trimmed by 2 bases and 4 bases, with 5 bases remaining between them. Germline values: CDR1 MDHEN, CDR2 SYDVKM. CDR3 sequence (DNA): TGTGCCAGCAGTTTAATGACAGAGACCCAGTACTTC. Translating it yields CASSLMTETQYF.

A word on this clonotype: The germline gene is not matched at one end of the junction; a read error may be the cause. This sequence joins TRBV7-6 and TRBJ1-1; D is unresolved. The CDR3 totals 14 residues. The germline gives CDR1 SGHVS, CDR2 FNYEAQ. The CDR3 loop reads CASSVASGHTEAFF. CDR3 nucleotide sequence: TGTGCCAGCAGCGTAGCGTCTGGGCACACTGAAGCTTTCTTT.

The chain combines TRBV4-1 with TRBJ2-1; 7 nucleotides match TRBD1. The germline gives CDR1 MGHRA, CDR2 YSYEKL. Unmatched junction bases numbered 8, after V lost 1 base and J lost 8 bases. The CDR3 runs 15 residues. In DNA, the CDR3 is TGCGCCAGCAGCCAAGGGGTAGAGGGGGCCGATGAGCAGTTCTTC. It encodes CASSQGVEGADEQFF.

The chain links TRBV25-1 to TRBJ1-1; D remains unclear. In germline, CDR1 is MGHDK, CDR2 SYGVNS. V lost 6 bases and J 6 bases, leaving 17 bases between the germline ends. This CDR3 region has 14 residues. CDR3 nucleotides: TGTGCCAGCAGGATTGGAAGCCTAACCGCTGAAGCTTTCTTT. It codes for CASRIGSLTAEAFF.

The DNA for the CDR3 is TGTGCCAGCAGTCTAGGTATCGGGGTTGGACCAAGCACTGAAGCTTTCTTT. This sequence encodes CASSLGIGVGPSTEAFF. The genes are TRBV12-3 or TRBV12-4 and TRBJ1-1; no clear D. This CDR3 has 17 amino acids. Trimming cost V 5 bases and J 4 bases, with 23 bases left between them.

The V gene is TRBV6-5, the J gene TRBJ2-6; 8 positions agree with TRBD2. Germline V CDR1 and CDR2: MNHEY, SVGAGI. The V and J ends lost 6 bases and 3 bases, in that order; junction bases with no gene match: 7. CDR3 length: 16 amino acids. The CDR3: CASSPPGGFGANVLTF. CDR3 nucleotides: TGTGCCAGCAGCCCACCGGGGGGGTTTGGGGCCAACGTCCTGACTTTC.

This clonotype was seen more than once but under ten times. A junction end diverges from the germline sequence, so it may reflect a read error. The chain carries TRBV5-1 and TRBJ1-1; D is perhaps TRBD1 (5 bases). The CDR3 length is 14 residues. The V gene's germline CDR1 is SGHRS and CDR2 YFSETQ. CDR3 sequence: CASSLAGPNTEAFF. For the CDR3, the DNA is TGTGCCAGCAGCTTAGCGGGACCTAACACTGAAGCTTTCTTT. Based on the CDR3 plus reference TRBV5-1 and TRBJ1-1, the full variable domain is KAGVTQTPRYLIKTRGQQVTLSCSPISGHRSVSWYQQTPGQGLQFLFEYFSETQRNKGNFPGRFSGRQFSNSRSEMNVSTLELGDSALYLCASSLAGPNTEAFFGQGTRLTVV.